Included here is one TCR beta chain sequence, with context. What it binds is unknown. This record belongs to a study of T-cell memory formation after mild COVID-19. Study-wide results and limits: Whereas later expanders leaned CD4+, clones contracting day 15 to 85 showed a balanced CD4/CD8 makeup.

TCRdb passed the 5' RACE reads through MiXCR, listing each CDR3 protein once. The data show approximately 98,000 distinct CDR3 sequences, with 15% to 20% seen just once and approximately 5% held by the top ten. The length of the CDR3 is 15 residues. CDR1 KGHDR and CDR2 SFDVKD come from the germline V gene. Trimming shortened V by 4 bases and J by 4 bases, and 13 bases separated the two germline ends. The source material was PBMCs or a T cell subset sorted from them (not recorded which). The clonotype originates from a man in his late teens or twenties who had mild COVID-19 (a few samples of this study predate the infection). Cell type and time point are not known. V and J are TRBV24-1 and TRBJ2-1; a possible D gene is TRBD1 (6 bases). The CDR3 nucleotides are TGTGCCACCAGTGACCAGGGGAAGGGTTACAATGAGCAGTTCTTC. As protein: CATSDQGKGYNEQFF.